The rows below give T cell receptor beta chains drawn from one sample of a study of cytomegalovirus exposure and HLA in healthy donors. Profiling relied on immunoSEQ multiplex PCR, and the TCRdb table lists in-frame clones only, not all of them. The sample has over 100,000 clones; roughly two thirds are singletons. The sequenced sample consisted of PBMCs. The receptor set was obtained from a man aged 40-49 years in good health and CMV-seronegative. The CDR3 runs from the conserved cysteine through the conserved F or W. The D gene is left open where the match is weak. Clone sizes are given selectively: once, few, many, or a class where the clone is expanded.

J gene	V gene	D gene	clone size	CDR3 DNA	CDR3 protein
TRBJ1-6	TRBV6-6	TRBD1	.	TGTGCCAGCAGTCTCGGGGACAGGGGGGTTGGCGCACCCCTCCACTTT	CASSLGDRGVGAPLHF
TRBJ2-7	TRBV27	TRBD2	.	TGTGCCAGCAGTCTAACTCCGGGACTAGCGACCAAGAGGGTACGAGCGCAGTACTTC	CASSLTPGLATKRVRAQYF
TRBJ2-7	TRBV11-1	TRBD1	.	TGTGCCAGCAGCTCGACAGGGGCGACCTACGAGCAGTACTTC	CASSSTGATYEQYF
TRBJ1-1	TRBV2	.	.	TGTGCCAGCAGGCGAGTGGGCGAGGGATCTGAAGCTTTCTTT	CASRRVGEGSEAFF
TRBJ2-5	TRBV10-3	TRBD2	.	TGTGCCATCAGTGAATCAGCGGGGGATGGGGGAGAGACCCAGTACTTC	CAISESAGDGGETQYF
TRBJ1-4	TRBV5-5	.	medium-sized	TGTGCCAGCAGCTTTGGACAGATCGCTAATGAAAAACTGTTTTTT	CASSFGQIANEKLFF
TRBJ1-1	TRBV2	.	.	TGTGCCAGCAGTGGGGGGGTCGCTGAAGCTTTCTTT	CASSGGVAEAFF
TRBJ2-7	TRBV7-2	TRBD2	.	TGTGCCAGCAGCTTGGGGGGGGAGTACGAGCAGTACTTC	CASSLGGEYEQYF
TRBJ2-7	TRBV7-8	.	once	TGTGCCAGCAGCTTAGAGGATGAGTGGGGCCACGAGCAGTACTTC	CASSLEDEWGHEQYF
TRBJ2-5	TRBV28	.	.	TGTGCCAGCACTCCGACCTTTGGGCCAGAGACCCAGTACTTC	CASTPTFGPETQYF
TRBJ1-5	TRBV29-1	.	.	TGCAGCGCCATCCTCGCGAGGGGGTCCAATCAGCCCCAGCATTTT	CSAILARGSNQPQHF
TRBJ1-2	TRBV6-1	.	few	TGTGCCAGCAGTGAAGCGCTTCGAGATATCAACTATGGCTACACCTTC	CASSEALRDINYGYTF
TRBJ1-1	TRBV19	.	.	TGTGCCGGTCCGGACATTAGCCAGAACACTGAAGCTTTCTTT	CAGPDISQNTEAFF
TRBJ1-1	TRBV7-8	.	.	TGTGCCAGCAGCTTAGATATAGGAGGGAACACTGAAGCTTTCTTT	CASSLDIGGNTEAFF
TRBJ2-1	TRBV5-1	TRBD2	.	TGCGCCAGCAGCCTATATGGACTAGCGGGGGCCTACAATGAGCAGTTCTTC	CASSLYGLAGAYNEQFF
TRBJ2-1	TRBV7-9	TRBD2	.	TGTGCCAGCAGCTTAGGGGCTGCGGGGGGGCCTCCTGCAAATGAGCAGTTCTTC	CASSLGAAGGPPANEQFF
TRBJ2-7	TRBV6-1	.	.	TGTGCCAGCAGTGAAACCCCCGGGACACCGGACGAGCAGTACTTC	CASSETPGTPDEQYF
TRBJ1-1	TRBV23-1	TRBD1	.	TGCGCCAGCAGTCAATCGGGGGACAGGGACGAAGCTTTCTTT	CASSQSGDRDEAFF
TRBJ2-7	TRBV7-2	TRBD2	.	TGTGCCAGCAGCCACGGACTAGCGGACTACGAGCAGTACTTC	CASSHGLADYEQYF
TRBJ2-1	TRBV7-6	.	.	TGTGCCAGCAGCCGGGTCGACTCTAGTGAGCAGTTCTTC	CASSRVDSSEQFF
TRBJ1-1	TRBV28	.	.	TGTGCCAGCAGTTTACTTATCCAGGGCACTGAAGCTTTCTTT	CASSLLIQGTEAFF
TRBJ1-6	TRBV25-1	.	.	TGTGCCAGCAGTGGGGAGGGGGGTAGTTGGAATTCACCCCTCCACTTT	CASSGEGGSWNSPLHF
TRBJ1-3	TRBV14	.	few	TGTGCCAGCAGCCAACGGCCCCTTACAGGACGGCCCTCTGGAAACACCATATATTTT	CASSQRPLTGRPSGNTIYF
TRBJ2-2	TRBV5-4	TRBD2	.	TGTGCCAGCAGCCTTAGCGGGGTAGGAACCGGGGAGCTGTTTTTT	CASSLSGVGTGELFF
TRBJ2-7	TRBV7-2	TRBD1	once	TGTGCCAGCACCCTAGGGACAGGTAATTACTACGAGCAGTACTTC	CASTLGTGNYYEQYF
TRBJ2-7	TRBV6-6	TRBD2	.	TGTGCCAGCAGTTACTCCAGCGGGGCGGTAGGCTACGAGCAGTACTTC	CASSYSSGAVGYEQYF
TRBJ2-5	TRBV23-1	TRBD1	.	TGCGCCAGCAGTCAACGGGACAGGCCCGAGACCCAGTACTTC	CASSQRDRPETQYF
TRBJ1-5	TRBV19	.	.	TGTGCCAGTAGTATAGATTCCACAGGGTTTGGTAGCAATCAGCCCCAGCATTTT	CASSIDSTGFGSNQPQHF
TRBJ1-5	TRBV19	.	.	TGTGCCGGTATAACAGGGTTCGGCAATCAGCCCCAGCATTTT	CAGITGFGNQPQHF
TRBJ2-7	TRBV10-1	TRBD2	.	TGCGCCAGCAGTGACTCGCTAGCGGGGGCAGACTACGAGCAGTACTTC	CASSDSLAGADYEQYF
TRBJ1-6	TRBV28	TRBD1	few	TGTGCCAGCAGCTTTAATACAGGGGGCTCACCCCTCCACTTT	CASSFNTGGSPLHF
TRBJ1-2	TRBV5-6	.	few	TGTACCAGCAGCTTGGCCCTCCGGGAGACCTATGGCTACACCTTC	CTSSLALRETYGYTF
TRBJ1-2	TRBV4-1	.	few	TGCGCCAGCAGCCCCGGGAGGGGGGTTAACTATGGCTACACCTTC	CASSPGRGVNYGYTF
TRBJ2-5	TRBV20-1	.	.	TGCAGTGCTAGCTCGGCGGGGCAGTACTTC	CSASSAGQYF
TRBJ2-3	TRBV7-9	TRBD2	.	TGTGCCAGCAGCGGTGAGCGGGGCAACACAGATACGCAGTATTTT	CASSGERGNTDTQYF
TRBJ2-3	TRBV9	TRBD1	.	TGTGCCAGCAGGTCCGACAGGGGACAAGATACGCAGTATTTT	CASRSDRGQDTQYF
TRBJ1-1	TRBV12-5	.	.	TGTGCTAGTGCCTCGGGGCGGGGGAGGGGGACTGAAGCTTTCTTT	CASASGRGRGTEAFF
TRBJ1-2	TRBV4-3	.	.	TGCGCCAGCAGCCAAGATGAAGGGGTCCTCTTGGGCTACACCTTC	CASSQDEGVLLGYTF
TRBJ1-5	TRBV7-9	TRBD1	.	TGTGCCAGCAGCCAGGGGGGACACCAGCCCCAGCATTTT	CASSQGGHQPQHF
TRBJ1-5	TRBV4-3	TRBD1	.	TGCGCCAGCAGCCAAGACACAGGGGGATATCAGCCCCAGCATTTT	CASSQDTGGYQPQHF
TRBJ2-7	TRBV6-5	TRBD1	.	TGTGCCAGCAGTTGGGACAGGAAAGCCTACGAGCAGTACTTC	CASSWDRKAYEQYF
TRBJ2-7	TRBV18	.	.	TGTGCCAGCTCACCATTTTCAGGGCCCAGGTACTACGAGCAGTACTTC	CASSPFSGPRYYEQYF
TRBJ2-2	TRBV4-3	.	.	TGCGCCAGCAGCCAGGAGGCATTAACCAACACCGGGGAGCTGTTTTTT	CASSQEALTNTGELFF
TRBJ2-2	TRBV7-2	TRBD2	.	TGTGCCAGCAGCCTATTCACTAGCGGGGTGACCGGGGAGCTGTTTTTT	CASSLFTSGVTGELFF
TRBJ2-3	TRBV12-5	.	.	TGTGCTAGTGGTTTGACGTTGGGGGGAGGGGGTCACACAGATACGCAGTATTTT	CASGLTLGGGGHTDTQYF
TRBJ1-1	TRBV11-2	.	.	TGTGCCAGCAGCTTAGGGGTGGGCACCCTGAACACTGAAGCTTTCTTT	CASSLGVGTLNTEAFF
TRBJ2-2	TRBV6-5	.	few	TGTGCCAGCAGTTACTCGACTACCGGGGAGCTGTTTTTT	CASSYSTTGELFF
TRBJ1-1	TRBV30	.	.	TGTGCCTGGAGCCTCCGGGGGGTAAACACTGAAGCTTTCTTT	CAWSLRGVNTEAFF
TRBJ1-6	TRBV10-3	TRBD1	.	TGTGCCATCAGTGAGGCGGGACAGGGGGATTCACCCCTCCACTTT	CAISEAGQGDSPLHF
TRBJ2-5	TRBV18	.	.	TGTGCCAGCTCACCGGGCAGGAGGTCGGAGACCCAGTACTTC	CASSPGRRSETQYF
TRBJ2-5	TRBV5-1	TRBD1	.	TGCGCCAGCAGCTTGGCCCTGGGGGGGACAGGGGTCCGTGAGACCCAGTACTTC	CASSLALGGTGVRETQYF
TRBJ2-7	TRBV27	TRBD1	.	TGTGCCAGCAGTTTCTATCAGGGGGCCGCCTACGAGCAGTACTTC	CASSFYQGAAYEQYF
TRBJ1-3	TRBV9	.	.	TGTGCCCGCAGCGCAGTTCCCCAGGGGCCCAGGAACACCATATATTTT	CARSAVPQGPRNTIYF
TRBJ2-3	TRBV7-6	TRBD1	.	TGTGCCAGCAGCCGGGACAGGGTGGATGATACGCAGTATTTT	CASSRDRVDDTQYF
TRBJ2-5	TRBV29-1	.	.	TGCAGCGTTATCCAGGCGGAGACCCAGTACTTC	CSVIQAETQYF
TRBJ1-4	TRBV27	.	.	TGTGCCAGCACTGTTACCTCAACCAGGGCCGTGGTGCCTAATGAAAAACTGTTTTTT	CASTVTSTRAVVPNEKLFF
TRBJ1-4	TRBV5-6	.	few	TGTGCCAGCAGCTTGTTAGATAATGAAAAACTGTTTTTT	CASSLLDNEKLFF
TRBJ2-3	TRBV9	.	few	TGTGCCAGCAGCCTGGGAGGAGGGTCCGGGACAGATACGCAGTATTTT	CASSLGGGSGTDTQYF
TRBJ2-3	TRBV19	.	.	TGTGCCAGTGGAGCAGGGGGGGATACGCAGTATTTT	CASGAGGDTQYF
TRBJ1-2	TRBV6-1	TRBD1	.	TGTGCCAGCAGTGAAGGGGTGGGACAGGGGTCCCGCTATGGCTACACCTTC	CASSEGVGQGSRYGYTF